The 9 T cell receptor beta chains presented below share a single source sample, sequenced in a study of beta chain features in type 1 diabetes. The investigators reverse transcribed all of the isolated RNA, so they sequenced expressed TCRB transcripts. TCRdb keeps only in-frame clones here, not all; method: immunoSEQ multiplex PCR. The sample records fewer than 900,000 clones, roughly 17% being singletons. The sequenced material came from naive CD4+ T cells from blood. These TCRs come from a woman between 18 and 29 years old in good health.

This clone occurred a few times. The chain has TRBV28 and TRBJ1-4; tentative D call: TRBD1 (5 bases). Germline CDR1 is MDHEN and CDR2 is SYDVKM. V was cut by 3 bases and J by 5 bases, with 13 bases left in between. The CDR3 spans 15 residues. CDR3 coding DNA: TGTGCCAGCAGTTTCCCTCTGGGGCCGAATGAAAAACTGTTTTTT. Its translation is CASSFPLGPNEKLFF.

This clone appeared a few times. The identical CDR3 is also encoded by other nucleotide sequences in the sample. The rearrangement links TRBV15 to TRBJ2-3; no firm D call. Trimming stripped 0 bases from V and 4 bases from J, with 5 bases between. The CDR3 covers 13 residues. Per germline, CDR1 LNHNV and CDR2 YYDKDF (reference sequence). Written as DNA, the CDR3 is TGTGCCACCAGCAGAGATCCTCCAGATACGCAGTATTTT. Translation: CATSRDPPDTQYF.

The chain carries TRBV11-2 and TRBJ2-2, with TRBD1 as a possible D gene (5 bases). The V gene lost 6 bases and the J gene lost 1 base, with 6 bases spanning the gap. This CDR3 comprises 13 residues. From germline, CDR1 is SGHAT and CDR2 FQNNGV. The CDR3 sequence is CASRTVNTGELFF. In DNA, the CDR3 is TGTGCCAGCAGGACAGTGAACACCGGGGAGCTGTTTTTT.

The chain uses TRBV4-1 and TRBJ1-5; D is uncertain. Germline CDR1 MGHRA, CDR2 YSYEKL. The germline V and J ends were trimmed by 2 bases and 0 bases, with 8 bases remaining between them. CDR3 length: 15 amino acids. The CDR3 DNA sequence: TGCGCCAGCAGCCAAACAGTCAGTAGCAATCAGCCCCAGCATTTT. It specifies CASSQTVSSNQPQHF.

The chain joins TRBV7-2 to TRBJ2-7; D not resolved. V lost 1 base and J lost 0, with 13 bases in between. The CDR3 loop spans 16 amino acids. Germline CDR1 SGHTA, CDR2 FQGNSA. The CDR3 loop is CASSLGPNQISYEQYF. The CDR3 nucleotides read TGTGCCAGCAGCTTAGGTCCAAACCAAATCTCCTACGAGCAGTACTTC.

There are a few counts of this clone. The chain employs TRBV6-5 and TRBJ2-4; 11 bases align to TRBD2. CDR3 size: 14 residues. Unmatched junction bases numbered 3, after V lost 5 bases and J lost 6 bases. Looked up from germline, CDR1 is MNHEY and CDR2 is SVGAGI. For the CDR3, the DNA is TGTGCCAGCAGTCGGGGGACTAGCGGAAACATTCAGTACTTC. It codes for CASSRGTSGNIQYF.

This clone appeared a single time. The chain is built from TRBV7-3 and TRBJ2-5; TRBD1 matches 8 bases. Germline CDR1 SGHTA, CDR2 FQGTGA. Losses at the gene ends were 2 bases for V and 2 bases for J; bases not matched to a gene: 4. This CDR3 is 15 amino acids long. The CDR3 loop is CASSLLGQEQETQYF. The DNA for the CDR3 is TGTGCCAGCAGCTTATTGGGACAGGAACAAGAGACCCAGTACTTC.

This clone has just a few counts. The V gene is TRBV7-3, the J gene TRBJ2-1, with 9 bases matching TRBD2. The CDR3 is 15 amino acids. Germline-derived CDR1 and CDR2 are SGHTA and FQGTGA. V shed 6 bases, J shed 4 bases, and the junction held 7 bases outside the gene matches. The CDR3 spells CASSSASGIYNEQFF. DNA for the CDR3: TGTGCCAGCAGTTCGGCTAGCGGGATATACAATGAGCAGTTCTTC. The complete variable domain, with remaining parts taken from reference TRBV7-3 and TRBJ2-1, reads GAGVSQTPSNKVTEKGKYVELRCDPISGHTALYWYRQSLGQGPEFLIYFQGTGAADDSGLPNDRFFAVRPEGSVSTLKIQRTERGDSAVYLCASSSASGIYNEQFFGPGTRLTVL.

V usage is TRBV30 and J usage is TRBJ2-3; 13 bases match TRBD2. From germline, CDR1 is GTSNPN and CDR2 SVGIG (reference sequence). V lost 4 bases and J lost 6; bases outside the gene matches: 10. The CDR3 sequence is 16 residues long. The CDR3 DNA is TGTGCCTGGAAGGTTCGAGGACTAGCGGGAGCTGATACGCAGTATTTT. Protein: CAWKVRGLAGADTQYF.